This TCR beta chain was sequenced during a study of blood T cell repertoires in COVID-19. As for the study in general: Acute-phase and convalescent COVID-19 samples originated in the United States, Italy and Spain. T cells, B-cell-depleted T cells, or PBMCs provided the cDNA or gDNA that served as material.

CDR1 and CDR2 from the germline V gene are MDHEN and SYDVKM. J lost 7 bases, V lost 10 bases, and 5 bases had no gene match. CDR3 size: 13 residues. Methods used by the authors: Reference gene primer amplification gave estimated nucleated cell counts. The repertoire was sequenced with immunoSEQ multiplex PCR; TCRdb's copy has only in-frame clones and lacks some. V and J calls and clone size come straight from that table; D and trimming were deduced from the DNA. The sample holds under 300,000 clones, 83% seen once. This clonotype originated in an elderly man with acute or convalescent COVID-19. The V call is TRBV28, the J call TRBJ1-6; 9 nucleotides line up with TRBD1. The source material was peripheral blood. DNA of the CDR3: TGTGCCAATTCCGGGACAGGGAATTCACCCCTCCACTTT. Amino acids: CANSGTGNSPLHF.